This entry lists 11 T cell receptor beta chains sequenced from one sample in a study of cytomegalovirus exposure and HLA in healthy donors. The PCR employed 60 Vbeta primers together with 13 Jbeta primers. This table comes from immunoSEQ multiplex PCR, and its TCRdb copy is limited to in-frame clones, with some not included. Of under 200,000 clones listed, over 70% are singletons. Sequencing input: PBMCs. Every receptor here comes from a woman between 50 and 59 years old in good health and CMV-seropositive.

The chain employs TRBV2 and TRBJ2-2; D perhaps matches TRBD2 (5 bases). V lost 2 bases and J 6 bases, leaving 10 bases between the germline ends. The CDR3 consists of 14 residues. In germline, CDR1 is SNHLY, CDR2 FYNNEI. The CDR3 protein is CASSETSYAGELFF. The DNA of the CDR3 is TGTGCCAGCAGTGAAACTAGTTACGCCGGGGAGCTGTTTTTT.

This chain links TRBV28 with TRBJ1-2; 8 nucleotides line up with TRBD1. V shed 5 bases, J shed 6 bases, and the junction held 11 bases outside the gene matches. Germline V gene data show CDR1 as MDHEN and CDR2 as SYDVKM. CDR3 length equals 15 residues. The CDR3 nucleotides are TGTGCCAGCAGTACCTACAGGGGGATTTTTCATGGCTACACCTTC. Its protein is CASSTYRGIFHGYTF.

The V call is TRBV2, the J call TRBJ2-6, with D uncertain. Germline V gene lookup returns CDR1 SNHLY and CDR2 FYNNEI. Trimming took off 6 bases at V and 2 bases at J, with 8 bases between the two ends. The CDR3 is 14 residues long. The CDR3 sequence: CASRVEPGANVLTF. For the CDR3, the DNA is TGTGCCAGCAGGGTTGAGCCTGGGGCCAACGTCCTGACTTTC.

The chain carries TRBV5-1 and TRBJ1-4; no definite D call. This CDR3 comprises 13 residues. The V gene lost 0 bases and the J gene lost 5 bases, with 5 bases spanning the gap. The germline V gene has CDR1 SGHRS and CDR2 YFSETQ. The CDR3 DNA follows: TGCGCCAGCAGCTTGGGCGGAAATGAAAAACTGTTTTTT. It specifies CASSLGGNEKLFF.

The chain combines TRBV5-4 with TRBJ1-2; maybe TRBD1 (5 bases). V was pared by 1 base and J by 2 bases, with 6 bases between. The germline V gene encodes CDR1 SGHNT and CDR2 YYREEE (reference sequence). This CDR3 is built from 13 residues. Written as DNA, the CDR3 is TGTGCCAGCAGCTTGCGACAGAACTATGGCTACACCTTC. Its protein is CASSLRQNYGYTF.

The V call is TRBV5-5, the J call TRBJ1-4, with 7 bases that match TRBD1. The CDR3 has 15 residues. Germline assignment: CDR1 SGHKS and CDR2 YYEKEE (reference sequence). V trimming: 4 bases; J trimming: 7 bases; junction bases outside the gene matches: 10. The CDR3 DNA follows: TGTGCCAGCAGCAGCGACAGGGCGGGGGGTGAAAAACTGTTTTTT. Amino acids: CASSSDRAGGEKLFF.

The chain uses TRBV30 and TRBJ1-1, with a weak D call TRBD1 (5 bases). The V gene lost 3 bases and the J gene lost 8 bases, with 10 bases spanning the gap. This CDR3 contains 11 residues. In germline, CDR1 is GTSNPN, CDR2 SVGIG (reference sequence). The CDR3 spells CAWRPRTEAFF. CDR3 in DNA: TGTGCCTGGAGGCCCAGGACAGAAGCTTTCTTT.

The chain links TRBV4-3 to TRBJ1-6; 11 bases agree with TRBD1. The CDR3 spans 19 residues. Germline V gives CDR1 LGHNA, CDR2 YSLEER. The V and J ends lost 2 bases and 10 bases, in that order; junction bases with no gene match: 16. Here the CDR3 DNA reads TGCGCCAGCAGCCAATCGATCGCCGGGACAGGGGGAGTTGGGTCACCCCTCCACTTT. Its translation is CASSQSIAGTGGVGSPLHF.

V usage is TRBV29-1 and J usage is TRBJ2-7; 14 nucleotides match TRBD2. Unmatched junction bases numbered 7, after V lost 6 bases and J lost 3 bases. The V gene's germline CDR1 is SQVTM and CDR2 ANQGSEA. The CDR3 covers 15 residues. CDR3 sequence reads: CSVAPGTSGSYEQYF. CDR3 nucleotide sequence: TGCAGCGTCGCACCCGGGACTAGCGGGAGCTACGAGCAGTACTTC.

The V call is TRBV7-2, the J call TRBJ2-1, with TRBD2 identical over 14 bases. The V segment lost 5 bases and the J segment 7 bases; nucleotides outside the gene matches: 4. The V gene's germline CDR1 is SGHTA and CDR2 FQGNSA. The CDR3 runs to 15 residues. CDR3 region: CASSPRTSGRNEQFF. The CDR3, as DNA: TGTGCCAGCAGCCCCCGGACTAGCGGGAGGAATGAGCAGTTCTTC.

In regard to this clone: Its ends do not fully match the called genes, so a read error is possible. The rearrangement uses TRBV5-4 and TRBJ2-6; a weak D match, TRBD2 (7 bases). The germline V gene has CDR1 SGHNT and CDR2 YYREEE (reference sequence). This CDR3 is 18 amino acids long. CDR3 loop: CASSLDSGGDSGANGLTF. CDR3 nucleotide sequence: TGTGCCAGCAGCTTGGACTCGGGGGGCGACTCTGGGGCCAACGGCCTGACTTTC.